This entry lists 18 T cell receptor beta chains sequenced from one sample in a study of cytomegalovirus exposure and HLA in healthy donors. Researchers ran the PCR with 60 Vbeta and 13 Jbeta primers. The repertoire was sequenced with immunoSEQ multiplex PCR; TCRdb's copy has only in-frame clones and lacks some. The data contain 150,000 to 200,000 clones, approximately 80% of them singletons. Sequences were obtained from PBMCs. The receptors come from a woman younger than 35 in good health and CMV-seronegative.

CDR3 DNA: TGTGCCAGCCCAGCCGCTAGCGGGAGCTCCTACGAGCAGTACGTC. Its protein product is CASPAASGSSYEQYV. The V gene is TRBV21-1, the J gene TRBJ2-7; TRBD2, the table's D call, lacks a check against the DNA. TRBV21-1 is listed as a pseudogene. There are 15 residues in the CDR3.

Note on this clone: Germline and junction disagree at one end, which may indicate a read error. The chain recombines TRBV7-9 with TRBJ2-1, with 11 bases lining up with TRBD2. This CDR3 has 15 amino acids. Germline CDR1 and CDR2: SEHNR and FQNEAQ (reference sequence). The DNA of the CDR3 is TGTTCCAGCAGTTTGATACTAGCGGGAGTTAATGAGCAGTTCTTC. It specifies CSSSLILAGVNEQFF. Full variable domain (outside the CDR3, taken from reference TRBV7-9 and TRBJ2-1): DTGVSQNPRHKITKRGQNVTFRCDPISEHNRLYWYRQTLGQGPEFLTYFQNEAQLEKSRLLSDRFSAERPKGSFSTLEIQRTEQGDSAMYLCSSSLILAGVNEQFFGPGTRLTVL.

There are a few counts of this clone. The rearrangement uses TRBV4-3 and TRBJ1-5, with D unclear. The CDR3 extends over 13 amino acids. V lost 2 bases, J lost 6 bases, and 8 bases lay in between. The V gene's germline CDR1 is LGHNA and CDR2 YSLEER. CDR3 coding DNA: TGCGCCAGCAGCCAATGGCGGGGTCAGCCCCAGCATTTT. The encoded protein is CASSQWRGQPQHF.

The genes are TRBV28 and TRBJ1-2; 7 nucleotides match TRBD1. The CDR3 extends over 13 amino acids. The V gene end was trimmed by 6 bases and the J gene end by 8 bases; junction bases not matched to a gene: 9. Germline V lookup: CDR1 MDHEN, CDR2 SYDVKM. The CDR3 nucleotides read TGTGCCAGCAGCTGGGACAGCGGGGGAGGCTACACCTTC. Residues: CASSWDSGGGYTF.

The chain joins TRBV7-9 to TRBJ2-5; D might be TRBD2 (5 bases). CDR3 length: 16 amino acids. V was pared by 3 bases and J by 2 bases, with 16 bases between. Germline loops: CDR1 SEHNR, CDR2 FQNEAQ (reference sequence). The CDR3, as DNA: TGTGCCAGCAGCTTGCGGACCGGGAATAGTCAAGAGACCCAGTACTTC. Amino acid sequence: CASSLRTGNSQETQYF.

The gene calls are TRBV6-5 and TRBJ2-6; possible D gene TRBD1, 6 bases. V was cut by 1 base and J by 3 bases, with 10 bases left in between. Germline values: CDR1 MNHEY, CDR2 SVGAGI. This CDR3 is 16 amino acids long. The CDR3, as DNA: TGTGCCAGCAGTTACTTACAGGGAGATGGGGCCAACGTCCTGACTTTC. Translated: CASSYLQGDGANVLTF.

This clone has only one observation. This sequence joins TRBV27 and TRBJ1-5; a weak D match, TRBD1 (6 bases). V was clipped by 2 bases and J by 6 bases, with 11 bases between them. Germline V gene sequence: CDR1 MNHEY, CDR2 SMNVEV (reference sequence). The CDR3 is made up of 14 amino acids. CDR3 region: CASSLQGGGQPQHF. DNA for the CDR3: TGTGCCAGCAGTTTACAGGGAGGGGGTCAGCCCCAGCATTTT.

The rearrangement links TRBV7-2 to TRBJ2-5; D ambiguous. The V end was cut by 0 bases, the J end by 8 bases, with 10 bases between. The CDR3 loop spans 13 amino acids. CDR1 SGHTA and CDR2 FQGNSA come from the germline V gene. The CDR3 bases are TGTGCCAGCAGCTTAGCGGGCTCCGTAACCCAGTACTTC. Translation gives CASSLAGSVTQYF.

This chain uses TRBV11-2 with TRBJ2-7; 8 bases match TRBD2. This CDR3 is built from 14 residues. From germline, CDR1 is SGHAT and CDR2 FQNNGV. V was clipped by 1 base and J by 6 bases; unmatched bases: 5. CDR3 amino acids: CASSLVGTSVEQYV. The CDR3 DNA reads as TGTGCCAGCAGCTTAGTCGGGACTAGTGTCGAGCAGTACGTC.

The V call is TRBV7-9, the J call TRBJ2-2; 8 bases align to TRBD1. Germline assignment: CDR1 SEHNR and CDR2 FQNEAQ (reference sequence). The ends lost 5 bases at V and 7 bases at J; junction bases unmatched: 9. This CDR3 contains 15 residues. CDR3 bases: TGTGCCAGCAGCCAGTCGACAGGGGTTGACGGGGAGCTGTTTTTT. Translation gives CASSQSTGVDGELFF. The full variable domain, in which reference TRBV7-9 and TRBJ2-2 provide the parts outside the CDR3, is DTGVSQNPRHKITKRGQNVTFRCDPISEHNRLYWYRQTLGQGPEFLTYFQNEAQLEKSRLLSDRFSAERPKGSFSTLEIQRTEQGDSAMYLCASSQSTGVDGELFFGEGSRLTVL.

The J gene is TRBJ2-1, the V gene TRBV5-1; the D is unclear. In germline, CDR1 is SGHRS, CDR2 YFSETQ. CDR3 size: 15 residues. The V end lost 4 bases, the J end lost 2 bases, and 13 bases lay between the germline ends. CDR3 bases: TGCGCCAGCAGCGGAATAGCCCCCCCCTACAATGAGCAGTTCTTC. Translation: CASSGIAPPYNEQFF.

CDR3 in amino acids: CASSLDLSLGELFF. The CDR3, as DNA: TGTGCCAGCAGCTTAGATCTTTCCCTGGGGGAGCTGTTTTTT. The chain employs TRBV11-2 and TRBJ2-2; unclear D gene. This CDR3 comprises 14 residues. Per the germline V gene, CDR1 is SGHAT and CDR2 is FQNNGV. V was cut by 0 bases and J by 8 bases, with 10 bases left in between.

V and J are TRBV2 and TRBJ2-3, with D perhaps TRBD1 (6 bases). Germline values: CDR1 SNHLY, CDR2 FYNNEI. The V gene lost 3 bases and the J gene lost 0 bases, with 13 bases spanning the gap. The CDR3 has 16 residues. CDR3 sequence (DNA): TGTGCCAGCAGTGATATCTCAGGGGATAGCACAGATACGCAGTATTTT. Its translation is CASSDISGDSTDTQYF.

This clone was seen more than once but under ten times. The V call is TRBV19, the J call TRBJ1-1; D is unresolved. CDR3 length: 13 amino acids. CDR1 LNHDA and CDR2 SQIVND come from the germline V gene (reference sequence). V was clipped by 1 base and J by 1 base, with 4 bases between them. The CDR3 coding sequence is TGTGCCAGTAGTATAGCCAGGAACACTGAAGCTTTCTTT. This codes for CASSIARNTEAFF.

The V call is TRBV30, the J call TRBJ1-2; a possible D gene is TRBD1 (5 bases). Germline V CDR1 and CDR2: GTSNPN, SVGIG (reference sequence). V was trimmed by 0 bases and J by 4 bases, leaving 9 bases between them. The CDR3 loop spans 13 amino acids. CDR3 sequence (DNA): TGTGCCTGGAGTGTAGCGGGGGTCTATGGCTACACCTTC. Its protein is CAWSVAGVYGYTF.

V gene TRBV4-3 combines with J gene TRBJ2-3; 8 nucleotides line up with TRBD2. With 4 bases clipped from V and 3 bases from J, the junction kept 18 bases outside the gene matches. This CDR3 is 19 amino acids long. Germline CDR1 reads LGHNA; CDR2 reads YSLEER. The CDR3 loop reads CASSLEFSSGSVVTDTQYF. CDR3 bases: TGCGCCAGCAGCCTGGAGTTTTCGAGCGGGAGCGTTGTGACAGATACGCAGTATTTT.

This chain uses TRBV28 with TRBJ2-6; a possible D gene is TRBD1 (5 bases). Germline V gene data show CDR1 as MDHEN and CDR2 as SYDVKM. Trimming took 6 bases from V and 3 from J, leaving 12 bases between them. The CDR3 length is 15 residues. The CDR3 DNA sequence: TGTGCCAGCAGCTCTACAGGTTTTGGGGCCAACGTCCTGACTTTC. Amino acids: CASSSTGFGANVLTF.

The gene calls are TRBV5-1 and TRBJ2-5, with a possible D match to TRBD1 (6 bases). Germline V gene sequence: CDR1 SGHRS, CDR2 YFSETQ. CDR3 size: 17 residues. V was trimmed by 2 bases and J by 2 bases, leaving 19 bases between them. CDR3 region: CASSLRQAREEQETQYF. Written as DNA, the CDR3 is TGCGCCAGCAGCTTACGACAGGCCCGCGAAGAACAAGAGACCCAGTACTTC.